What follows is one T cell receptor (beta chain) and its context. Its antigen is unidentified. This sequence may be a read error, since a much larger clone differs from it by one base. The CDR3 does not close with the conserved phenylalanine or tryptophan, likely indicating a read error. TCR beta cDNA was reverse-transcribed from about 0.45 ug of total RNA. The reaction used a constant-region primer and ProtoScript II reverse transcriptase. Investigators got TCR beta libraries out of three nested multiplex PCR rounds, done with slightly modified ARM-PCR. The two initial PCR rounds, approximately 10 cycles each, used TRBV1-TRBV30 forward and C-beta reverse primers. Each CDR3 protein is one row after TCRdb ran MiXCR on the multiplex PCR reads. The data show about 99,000 distinct CDR3 sequences, approximately 68% seen once. V lost 0 bases and J 2 bases, leaving 14 bases between the germline ends. The germline V gene encodes CDR1 MGHRA and CDR2 YSYEKL. The CDR3 covers 17 residues.

The sample is drawn from a study of tumor-infiltrating lymphocytes in primary liver carcinoma. Across the study: Men and women, 30 to 69 years of age, made up the patients.

Study-level points and caveats: Only about 7-25% of top clones were detected in each of the five tumor regions. It was in tumors, not blood, that the top-250-clone fraction was significantly higher (p = 0.039).

Unsorted bulk tissue of about 20-30 mg yielded co-extracted RNA and DNA. Over 80% of the cells were viable tumor cells in every tumor sample. This chain joins TRBV4-1 and TRBJ2-4; D ambiguous. Sequencing was performed on liver tumor tissue from sampling region 5. Subset reported: tumor region T5, tumor centre. This TCR was recovered from an older woman with primary liver carcinoma and hepatitis B virus infection. CDR3 nucleotides: TGCGCCAGCAGCCAAGAGTGGGTTGCCTCATCCAAAAACATTCAGTACCTC. Translating it yields CASSQEWVASSKNIQYL.